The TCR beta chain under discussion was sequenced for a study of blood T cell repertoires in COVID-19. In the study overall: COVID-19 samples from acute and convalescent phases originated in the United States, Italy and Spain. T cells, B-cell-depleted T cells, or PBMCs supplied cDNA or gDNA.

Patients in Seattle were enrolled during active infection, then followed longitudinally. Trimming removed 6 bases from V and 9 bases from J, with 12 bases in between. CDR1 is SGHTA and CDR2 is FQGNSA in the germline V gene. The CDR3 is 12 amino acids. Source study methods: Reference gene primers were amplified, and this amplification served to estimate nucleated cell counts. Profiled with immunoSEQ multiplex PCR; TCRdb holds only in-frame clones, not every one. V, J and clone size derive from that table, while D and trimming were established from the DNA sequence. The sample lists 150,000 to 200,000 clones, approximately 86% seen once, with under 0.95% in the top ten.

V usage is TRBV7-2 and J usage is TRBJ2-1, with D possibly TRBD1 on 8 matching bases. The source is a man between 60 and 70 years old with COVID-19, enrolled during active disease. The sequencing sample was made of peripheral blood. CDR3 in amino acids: CASRTGEGEQFF. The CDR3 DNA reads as TGTGCCAGCAGGACAGGGGAGGGTGAGCAGTTCTTC.